This T cell receptor beta chain was recorded in a study of T cells after yellow fever vaccination. Whole-study context: Fractions of limited cellularity were prepared by means of SMART-Seq v4 Ultra Low Input.

This clonotype was detected only a few times. Antigen unknown. In making TCR cDNA, 5'RACE template switching added a universal primer site and UMIs to it. One entry per CDR3 protein results from TCRdb running MiXCR on the 5' RACE reads. The sample holds a few hundred thousand distinct CDR3 sequences, 6.9% seen once. Germline V lookup: CDR1 SGHDN, CDR2 FVKESK. This CDR3 region has 14 residues. J lost 3 bases, V lost 3 bases, and 5 bases had no gene match. Study conclusions and caveats: The booster saw the reappearance of most primary-vaccination clones (roughly 97% CD4, 80% to 90% CD8). Peak timing came faster in the weaker secondary response, day 5 versus 15.

V usage is TRBV14 and J usage is TRBJ2-7; 7 nucleotides match TRBD1. Material: CD4+ T cells sorted from PBMCs, obtained 15 days after the yellow fever booster vaccination. The sequence derives from a man aged 25-40 years who received the YFV17D yellow fever vaccine. CDR3 in amino acids: CASSHDRVIYEQYF. In nucleotides, the CDR3 is TGTGCCAGCAGCCACGACAGGGTGATCTACGAGCAGTACTTC.